A selection of T cell receptor beta chains follows, all from one sample in a study of early T cells in non-severe SARS-CoV-2 infection. Via MiXCR, TCRdb re-called the 5' RACE reads, giving one row per CDR3 protein. The sample has 55,000 to 75,000 distinct CDR3 sequences; 9.5% to 15% are singletons. The sequenced material came from whole blood. These receptors were collected from an adult who was a healthcare worker with PCR-confirmed SARS-CoV-2 infection or an uninfected control (not recorded which). Each CDR3 is given with its conserved first and last residue. Clone size is stated in some rows and not others, as once, few, many or a class when expanded.

size | J | V | CDR3
few | TRBJ2-1 | TRBV10-3 | CATKRVDWDIKVNEQFF
many | TRBJ1-2 | TRBV4-3 | CASSQDVGQGSRSNYGYTF
. | TRBJ2-4 | TRBV20-1 | CSASPTSGGYIQYF
few | TRBJ2-5 | TRBV6-5 | CASSYSIQGGGTQYF
. | TRBJ2-2 | TRBV12-5 | CASGLVLGANTGELFF
few | TRBJ1-1 | TRBV7-9 | CASSFREGPEAFF
. | TRBJ1-5 | TRBV12-3/TRBV12-4 | CASSFRGPNRPQHF
many | TRBJ2-1 | TRBV6-4 | CASSESGGSYNEQFF
few | TRBJ2-3 | TRBV10-3 | CAISEPGVNTQYF
. | TRBJ2-1 | TRBV2 | CASSEAARIRYNEQFF
. | TRBJ2-2 | TRBV6-4 | CASSRDTATGELFF
. | TRBJ1-2 | TRBV20-1 | CSPLPTSNYGYTF
few | TRBJ2-3 | TRBV5-1 | CASSPDSSTDTQYF
many | TRBJ2-1 | TRBV6-2/TRBV6-3 | CASSYSRSQEANEQFF
many | TRBJ2-5 | TRBV9 | CASSVASGGPQETQYF
. | TRBJ2-2 | TRBV15 | CATMPWWTGVNTGELFF
few | TRBJ2-7 | TRBV7-2 | CASSLEARGGGKFHEQYF